Presented here are 22 T cell receptor beta chains from one specimen sequenced in a study of control samples from healthy donors and cancer patients. Assay used: immunoSEQ multiplex PCR; TCRdb lists only in-frame clones, some missing. The table shows 15,000 to 20,000 clones, with roughly 91% occurring only once. The sample comprised PBMCs. These receptors originate from a man between 60 and 75 years old with head and neck cancer.

The rearrangement uses TRBV6-5 and TRBJ1-2; no firm D call. V lost 6 bases and J lost 8, with 19 bases in between. From germline, CDR1 is MNHEY and CDR2 SVGAGI. The CDR3 totals 14 residues. CDR3 region: CASSRAGTKGGYTF. CDR3 DNA: TGTGCCAGCAGCCGGGCTGGCACAAAAGGGGGCTACACCTTC.

The chain is built from TRBV11-3 and TRBJ2-3; D might be TRBD2 (6 bases). Trimming cost V 5 bases and J 6 bases, with 12 bases left between them. Germline values: CDR1 SGHNT, CDR2 YENEEA. This CDR3 comprises 13 residues. CDR3 nucleotide sequence: TGTGCCAGCAGCATCGGAGGGGCGGATACGCAGTATTTT. It translates to CASSIGGADTQYF.

The chain couples TRBV5-1 to TRBJ1-4; D perhaps matches TRBD1 (6 bases). CDR3 size: 14 residues. In germline, CDR1 is SGHRS, CDR2 YFSETQ. Deletions cut 0 bases from V and 7 bases from J, with 10 bases between. CDR3 residues: CASSLEGRGEKLFF. In nucleotides, the CDR3 is TGCGCCAGCAGCTTGGAGGGCAGGGGTGAAAAACTGTTTTTT.

The chain has TRBV2 and TRBJ2-1; tentatively, D is TRBD1 (5 bases). Germline lookup yields CDR1 SNHLY and CDR2 FYNNEI. The CDR3 covers 12 residues. The germline V and J ends were trimmed by 5 bases and 12 bases, with 14 bases remaining between them. The CDR3 protein is CASSNRQNLQFF. For the CDR3, the DNA is TGTGCCAGCAGTAACCGACAGAACTTGCAGTTCTTC.

The chain combines TRBV5-4 with TRBJ2-7, with 10 bases fitting TRBD1. Germline V gene data show CDR1 as SGHNT and CDR2 as YYREEE (reference sequence). The CDR3 spans 14 residues. V lost 3 bases and J lost 2; bases outside the gene matches: 2. CDR3 residues: CASSSGTGAYEQYF. CDR3 sequence (DNA): TGTGCCAGCAGCTCCGGGACAGGGGCCTACGAGCAGTACTTC.

This chain connects TRBV5-5 to TRBJ2-7; no firm D call. Germline values: CDR1 SGHKS, CDR2 YYEKEE (reference sequence). The CDR3 sequence is 12 residues long. Trimming took off 1 base at V and 0 bases at J, with 2 bases between the two ends. DNA for the CDR3: TGTGCCAGCAGCTTGAGCTCCTACGAGCAGTACTTC. Residues: CASSLSSYEQYF.

This clone was seen more than once but under ten times. The chain is built from TRBV9 and TRBJ2-2; tentatively, D is TRBD2 (6 bases). Trimming pared 3 bases from V and 1 base from J, leaving 19 bases between. Germline V gives CDR1 SGDLS, CDR2 YYNGEE. The CDR3 loop spans 18 amino acids. CDR3: CASSAHWVRGRNTGELFF. CDR3 bases: TGTGCCAGCAGCGCCCACTGGGTTCGGGGGAGGAACACCGGGGAGCTGTTTTTT.

Here the CDR3 reads CASSLELAASYEQYF. The CDR3 DNA follows: TGCGCCAGCAGCTTGGAATTAGCGGCGTCCTACGAGCAGTACTTC. The chain combines TRBV5-1 with TRBJ2-7, with D possibly being TRBD2 (6 bases). V lost 0 bases and J lost 1, with 11 bases in between. CDR3 size: 15 residues. Germline V gene data show CDR1 as SGHRS and CDR2 as YFSETQ.

The rearrangement joins TRBV6-5 to TRBJ1-2; tentatively, D is TRBD1 (5 bases). This CDR3 is 13 amino acids long. The V gene's germline CDR1 is MNHEY and CDR2 SVGAGI. Trimming took off 7 bases at V and 4 bases at J, with 13 bases between the two ends. For the CDR3, the DNA is TGTGCCAGCATTCTCGACAGATCCTATGGCTACACCTTC. It translates to CASILDRSYGYTF.

The chain carries TRBV6-5 and TRBJ2-5; perhaps TRBD1 as D (7 bases). Germline CDR1 reads MNHEY; CDR2 reads SVGAGI. V lost 6 bases and J 5 bases, leaving 19 bases between the germline ends. The CDR3 is 15 amino acids. CDR3 nucleotide sequence: TGTGCCAGCAGGGTCCGGGCCAGGGGGGATGAGACCCAGTACTTC. This gives the protein CASRVRARGDETQYF.

This chain joins TRBV12-3 or TRBV12-4 and TRBJ2-1; D might be TRBD1 (6 bases). This CDR3 spans 13 amino acids. The ends were cut back, 7 bases at V and 5 bases at J, with 12 bases in the middle. Here the CDR3 reads CASTSDRNNEQFF. CDR3 DNA: TGTGCCAGCACCTCCGACAGGAACAATGAGCAGTTCTTC.

This sequence joins TRBV18 and TRBJ2-6; the D is unclear. V was pared by 3 bases and J by 2 bases, with 8 bases between. The CDR3 runs 15 residues. Germline CDR1 reads KGHSH; CDR2 reads LQKENI. The CDR3 here is CASSPINAGANVLTF. CDR3 DNA sequence: TGTGCCAGCTCACCCATCAACGCTGGGGCCAACGTCCTGACTTTC. The whole variable domain, remainder taken from reference TRBV18 and TRBJ2-6, is NAGVMQNPRHLVRRRGQEARLRCSPMKGHSHVYWYRQLPEEGLKFMVYLQKENIIDESGMPKERFSAEFPKEGPSILRIQQVVRGDSAAYFCASSPINAGANVLTFGAGSRLTVL.

This rearrangement joins TRBV6-1 to TRBJ1-5; D might be TRBD1 (5 bases). Trimming took off 0 bases at V and 2 bases at J, with 17 bases between the two ends. Germline V gene data show CDR1 as MNHNS and CDR2 as SASEGT. There are 18 residues in the CDR3. The CDR3 here is CASSEARRGGEGNQPQHF. CDR3 sequence (DNA): TGTGCCAGCAGTGAAGCGAGGAGGGGCGGAGAGGGCAATCAGCCCCAGCATTTT.

CDR3 bases: TGTGCCAGCAGAGGGCAGGGCAATGAAAAACTGTTTTTT. Its translation is CASRGQGNEKLFF. The chain joins TRBV2 to TRBJ1-4; D is perhaps TRBD1 (5 bases). The CDR3 covers 13 residues. Germline V gene data show CDR1 as SNHLY and CDR2 as FYNNEI. Trimming stripped 6 bases from V and 5 bases from J, with 10 bases between. The full variable domain, completed using reference TRBV2 and TRBJ1-4, is EPEVTQTPSHQVTQMGQEVILRCVPISNHLYFYWYRQILGQKVEFLVSFYNNEISEKSEIFDDQFSVERPDGSNFTLKIRSTKLEDSAMYFCASRGQGNEKLFFGSGTQLSVL.

This clone has a handful of counts. The V and J genes are TRBV10-3 and TRBJ2-7; 7 nucleotides match TRBD1. There are 12 residues in the CDR3. Germline V gene lookup returns CDR1 ENHRY and CDR2 SYGVKD. Germline trimming cut 6 bases from V and 6 bases from J; bases unmatched to any gene: 5. This chain's CDR3 is CAISGDSGEQYF. CDR3 nucleotides: TGTGCCATCAGCGGGGACAGCGGCGAGCAGTACTTC.

V is TRBV5-1 and J is TRBJ2-3, with D possibly being TRBD1 (7 bases). Trimming took off 5 bases at V and 0 bases at J, with 13 bases between the two ends. The germline CDR1 and CDR2 sequences are SGHRS and YFSETQ. There are 15 residues in the CDR3. CDR3 nucleotides: TGCGCCAGCAGGCAGGGGGGCCTCAGCACAGATACGCAGTATTTT. This encodes CASRQGGLSTDTQYF. Drawing the rest from reference TRBV5-1 and TRBJ2-3, the complete variable domain is KAGVTQTPRYLIKTRGQQVTLSCSPISGHRSVSWYQQTPGQGLQFLFEYFSETQRNKGNFPGRFSGRQFSNSRSEMNVSTLELGDSALYLCASRQGGLSTDTQYFGPGTRLTVL.

V and J are TRBV5-1 and TRBJ2-5, with a tentative D call TRBD2 (5 bases). Trimming stripped 0 bases from V and 7 bases from J, with 16 bases between. Germline assignment: CDR1 SGHRS and CDR2 YFSETQ. This CDR3 region has 15 residues. In nucleotides, the CDR3 is TGCGCCAGCAGCTTGGCAGAGGCGGGTCCGGGGACCCAGTACTTC. This translates into CASSLAEAGPGTQYF.

The chain is built from TRBV5-1 and TRBJ2-3; 13 nucleotides line up with TRBD2. After removal of 2 bases from V and 7 bases from J, the junction contained 10 bases not matched to a gene. Germline CDR1 reads SGHRS; CDR2 reads YFSETQ. This CDR3 has 17 residues. DNA of the CDR3: TGCGCCAGCAGCTTCACCGGGACTAGCGGGGCACAGAATACGCAGTATTTT. Protein sequence: CASSFTGTSGAQNTQYF.

The chain joins TRBV20-1 to TRBJ1-1; D not resolved. The germline gives CDR1 DFQATT, CDR2 SNEGSKA (reference sequence). The CDR3 sequence is 11 residues long. The ends were cut back, 3 bases at V and 2 bases at J, with 4 bases in the middle. For the CDR3, the DNA is TGCAGTGCTAGTAGCAACACTGAAGCTTTCTTT. It encodes CSASSNTEAFF.

This clone was picked up one time. The chain employs TRBV6-5 and TRBJ1-5; D is uncertain. This CDR3 comprises 13 residues. CDR1 and CDR2 (germline): MNHEY, SVGAGI. V was shortened by 8 bases and J by 9 bases, with 17 bases between the two germline ends. For the CDR3, the DNA is TGTGCCAGCGGGGTCGAATTAGCAAGGCCCCAGCATTTT. Translating it yields CASGVELARPQHF.

This sequence joins TRBV5-8 and TRBJ2-5; the D call may be TRBD1 or TRBD2 (6 bases each). The CDR3 totals 15 residues. Trimming removed 6 bases at V and 1 base at J, with 16 bases between. Germline V gene lookup returns CDR1 SGHTS and CDR2 YDEGEE. CDR3 DNA: TGTGCCAGCACCAATTGGGGGGCCACCCAAGAGACCCAGTACTTC. This sequence encodes CASTNWGATQETQYF.

The chain has TRBV7-2 and TRBJ2-2; 14 nucleotides line up with TRBD2. Germline V CDR1 and CDR2: SGHTA, FQGNSA. V was clipped by 0 bases and J by 1 base; unmatched bases: 7. CDR3 length: 20 residues. The CDR3 is CASSLAPGLAGALNTGELFF. CDR3 nucleotides: TGTGCCAGCAGCTTAGCACCGGGACTAGCGGGGGCCCTGAACACCGGGGAGCTGTTTTTT. Full variable domain (outside the CDR3, taken from reference TRBV7-2 and TRBJ2-2): GAGVSQSPSNKVTEKGKDVELRCDPISGHTALYWYRQSLGQGLEFLIYFQGNSAPDKSGLPSDRFSAERTGGSVSTLTIQRTQQEDSAVYLCASSLAPGLAGALNTGELFFGEGSRLTVL.